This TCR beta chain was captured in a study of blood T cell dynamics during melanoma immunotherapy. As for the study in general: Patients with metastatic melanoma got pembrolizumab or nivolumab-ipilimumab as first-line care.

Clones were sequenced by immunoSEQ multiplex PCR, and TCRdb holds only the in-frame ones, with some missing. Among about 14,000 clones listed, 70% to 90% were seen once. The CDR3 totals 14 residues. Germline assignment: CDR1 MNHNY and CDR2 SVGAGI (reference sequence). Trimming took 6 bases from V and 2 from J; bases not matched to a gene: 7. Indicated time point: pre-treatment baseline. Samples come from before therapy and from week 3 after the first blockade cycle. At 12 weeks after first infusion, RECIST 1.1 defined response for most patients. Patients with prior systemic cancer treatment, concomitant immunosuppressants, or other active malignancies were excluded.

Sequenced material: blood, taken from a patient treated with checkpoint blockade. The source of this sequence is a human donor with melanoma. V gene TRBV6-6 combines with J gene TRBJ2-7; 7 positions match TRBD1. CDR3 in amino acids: CASRAGTVTYEQYF. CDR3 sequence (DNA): TGTGCCAGCAGGGCCGGGACAGTGACCTACGAGCAGTACTTC.